The rows below give T cell receptor beta chains drawn from one sample of a study of beta chain features in type 1 diabetes. Sequencing was performed with immunoSEQ multiplex PCR; in TCRdb, only in-frame clones are kept and a portion is missing. The data contain hundreds of thousands of clones, over 7% of them singletons. Source material: central memory CD4+ T cells from blood. The receptors derive from a man younger than 40 with type 1 diabetes. The conserved cysteine and the conserved F or W are not part of the CDR3 here. The order of the fields is J gene, V gene, D gene, CDR3 protein. A D gene is named only where the DNA matches it firmly.

J: TRBJ2-1
V: TRBV18
D: TRBD1
CDR3: ASSPGQVINEQF

J: TRBJ1-1
V: TRBV19
D: TRBD1
CDR3: ASSADRDTEAF

J: TRBJ1-2
V: TRBV21-1
D: .
CDR3: ASSARSRGTNYGYT

J: TRBJ1-1
V: TRBV29-1
D: .
CDR3: SVTDFLGTEAF

J: TRBJ2-5
V: TRBV20-1
D: .
CDR3: SAGVETQY

J: TRBJ2-2
V: TRBV7-2
D: .
CDR3: ASSLAPGANTGELF

J: TRBJ1-1
V: TRBV5-1
D: TRBD1
CDR3: ASSYDRVGTEAF

J: TRBJ2-3
V: TRBV14
D: .
CDR3: ASAKIGQTPSTDTQY

J: TRBJ2-3
V: TRBV28
D: .
CDR3: ASSSPTAGQAQY

J: TRBJ2-3
V: TRBV30
D: TRBD1
CDR3: AWSVQGRSTDTQY

J: TRBJ2-5
V: TRBV18
D: TRBD2
CDR3: ASSHAAPLAGGPETQY

J: TRBJ2-7
V: TRBV6-1
D: TRBD1
CDR3: ATKQGANSVYEQY

J: TRBJ2-5
V: TRBV7-7
D: .
CDR3: ASSLDSGETQY

J: TRBJ1-5
V: TRBV6-1
D: .
CDR3: ASFTGPFNQPQH

J: TRBJ2-1
V: TRBV5-8
D: TRBD2
CDR3: ASNRLAGSYNEQF

J: TRBJ2-2
V: TRBV27
D: .
CDR3: ASSSPQAGTGELF

J: TRBJ1-2
V: TRBV5-6
D: .
CDR3: ASSPLHREYGYT

J: TRBJ1-5
V: TRBV11-2
D: .
CDR3: ASSFNGNGNQPQH

J: TRBJ1-2
V: TRBV7-2
D: .
CDR3: ASRAGLHYGYT

J: TRBJ1-2
V: TRBV2
D: .
CDR3: ASSLGLGSSYGYT

J: TRBJ2-1
V: TRBV19
D: .
CDR3: ASSIGASVGQF

J: TRBJ1-4
V: TRBV28
D: TRBD1
CDR3: ASSLPGQVMRLF

J: TRBJ2-5
V: TRBV19
D: TRBD1
CDR3: ASSTGGTGSRETQY

J: TRBJ2-4
V: TRBV9
D: .
CDR3: ASSLGTAKNIQY

J: TRBJ2-5
V: TRBV5-1
D: .
CDR3: ASSLTGRETQY

J: TRBJ1-4
V: TRBV2
D: TRBD1
CDR3: ASTSNRGEKLF

J: TRBJ1-1
V: TRBV7-9
D: .
CDR3: ASSPLGQRNTEAF

J: TRBJ2-5
V: TRBV6-5
D: .
CDR3: ASSYRGQETQY

J: TRBJ1-1
V: TRBV28
D: TRBD1
CDR3: ASSFPDRVSTEAF

J: TRBJ2-4
V: TRBV9
D: TRBD2
CDR3: ASSASGVAKNIQY

J: TRBJ1-4
V: TRBV10-3
D: .
CDR3: AISEETSVNEKLF

J: TRBJ2-4
V: TRBV7-2
D: .
CDR3: ASSPQRGGDIQY

J: TRBJ2-3
V: TRBV5-1
D: .
CDR3: ASSLAKGDTQY

J: TRBJ2-5
V: TRBV5-1
D: TRBD2
CDR3: ASSAGTSLETQY

J: TRBJ2-6
V: TRBV7-2
D: .
CDR3: ASSQDLISGANVLT

J: TRBJ2-7
V: TRBV28
D: TRBD2
CDR3: ASIPGGVPYEQY

J: TRBJ1-2
V: TRBV6-5
D: TRBD1
CDR3: ASRPPGQGSYT

J: TRBJ2-1
V: TRBV28
D: TRBD2
CDR3: AATSEDEQF

J: TRBJ2-7
V: TRBV27
D: TRBD1
CDR3: ASSSTGREQY

J: TRBJ2-2
V: TRBV11-2
D: .
CDR3: ASGPYSGELF

J: TRBJ1-2
V: TRBV27
D: TRBD1
CDR3: AITNRGHDYGYT

J: TRBJ1-1
V: TRBV7-9
D: .
CDR3: ASSLAVTNTEAF

J: TRBJ2-2
V: TRBV2
D: .
CDR3: ASKERDWTGELF

J: TRBJ1-5
V: TRBV6-5
D: .
CDR3: ASSYRDPQPQH

J: TRBJ2-5
V: TRBV9
D: .
CDR3: ASSLGPAGARETQY

J: TRBJ1-1
V: TRBV18
D: .
CDR3: ASSPGAGRAEAF

J: TRBJ1-6
V: TRBV30
D: TRBD1
CDR3: AWRRPGQGLLSPLH

J: TRBJ2-5
V: TRBV2
D: .
CDR3: ASQGFQETQY

J: TRBJ2-3
V: TRBV5-1
D: .
CDR3: ASSLVGDRTDTQY

J: TRBJ2-7
V: TRBV27
D: .
CDR3: ASRALEVGGEQY

J: TRBJ2-3
V: TRBV6-4
D: .
CDR3: ASSRGLSTDTQY

J: TRBJ2-5
V: TRBV7-7
D: .
CDR3: ASSLGGAGKTQY

J: TRBJ1-1
V: TRBV4-3
D: .
CDR3: ASSQDSGEAF

J: TRBJ2-7
V: TRBV6-1
D: TRBD1
CDR3: ASSEAWTGWVYEQY